The rows below give T cell receptor beta chains drawn from one sample of a study of T cell responses to AZD1222 COVID-19 vaccine. Generated by immunoSEQ multiplex PCR, the TCRdb table keeps only in-frame clones and is missing some. Counted here are over 70,000 clones, approximately 92% occurring once; the ten biggest clones make up about 9.3%. The sequencing here drew on peripheral blood, taken 28 days after the second AZD1222 dose. Receptors were obtained from an adult who received the AZD1222 COVID-19 vaccine. CDR3s include the opening cysteine and the closing phenylalanine or tryptophan. The D gene is left open where the match is weak. The listing skips clone size in some rows; elsewhere it reads once, few, many or a size class.

v_call	j_call	d_call	clone_size	cdr3_aa	cdr3_nt
TRBV5-4	TRBJ1-1	TRBD1	.	CASSLLLLASGGESGAFF	TGTGCCAGCAGCTTGCTGCTGTTGGCGTCAGGGGGCGAGAGTGGTGCTTTCTTT
TRBV7-2	TRBJ2-5	TRBD2	.	CASSLLAGGLFSTQYF	TGTGCCAGCAGCTTACTAGCGGGAGGGCTATTCTCGACCCAGTACTTC
TRBV2	TRBJ1-4	.	.	CASTSLWVQRDEKLFF	TGTGCCAGCACCTCCCTGTGGGTCCAAAGGGATGAAAAACTGTTTTTT
TRBV4-2	TRBJ2-3	.	few	CASSLQGGTDTQYF	TGTGCCAGCAGCCTTCAGGGGGGAACAGATACGCAGTATTTT
TRBV2	TRBJ1-1	.	.	CASSEPTEAFF	TGTGCCAGCAGTGAACCCACTGAAGCTTTCTTT
TRBV6-5	TRBJ2-5	TRBD1	once	CASGRGGGETQYF	TGTGCCAGCGGTAGAGGGGGCGGGGAGACCCAGTACTTC
TRBV19	TRBJ1-4	TRBD1	.	CASRLQGVNEKLFF	TGTGCCAGTAGGCTCCAGGGGGTTAATGAAAAACTGTTTTTT
TRBV2	TRBJ1-2	TRBD1	.	CASTGQGENYGYTF	TGTGCCAGCACCGGACAGGGAGAGAACTATGGCTACACCTTC
TRBV7-2	TRBJ1-1	.	.	CASSSGVRAFF	TGTGCCAGCAGCTCCGGGGTAAGAGCTTTCTTT
TRBV6-1	TRBJ1-5	TRBD1	.	CASSDQGQGWDQPQHF	TGTGCCAGCAGTGACCAAGGACAGGGATGGGATCAGCCCCAGCATTTT
TRBV12-5	TRBJ1-1	.	.	CASGVDAEAFF	TGTGCTAGTGGGGTGGACGCTGAAGCTTTCTTT
TRBV6-5	TRBJ1-2	.	.	CASSYPQGQGYTF	TGTGCCAGCAGTTACCCTCAGGGCCAGGGCTACACCTTC
TRBV21-1	TRBJ2-1	.	.	CASSVKGEGLASYNEQFF	TGTGCCAGCAGCGTGAAAGGGGAGGGACTAGCGTCCTACAATGAGCAGTTCTTC
TRBV27	TRBJ1-4	TRBD1	once	CASSLGNRGRDEKLFF	TGTGCCAGCAGTTTGGGTAACAGGGGCCGGGATGAAAAACTGTTTTTT
TRBV5-1	TRBJ2-2	TRBD2	.	CASSLDPAGATNTGELFF	TGCGCCAGCAGCTTGGATCCAGCGGGGGCTACCAACACCGGGGAGCTGTTTTTT
TRBV7-2	TRBJ2-1	.	.	CASSLGRPSYNEQFF	TGTGCCAGCAGCTTAGGGCGGCCATCCTACAATGAGCAGTTCTTC
TRBV12-3/TRBV12-4	TRBJ1-2	.	.	CASSLFGYGYTF	TGTGCCAGCAGTTTATTCGGCTATGGCTACACCTTC
TRBV11-1	TRBJ1-2	TRBD1	.	CASSPGQGTHYGYTF	TGTGCCAGCAGCCCCGGACAGGGAACCCACTATGGCTACACCTTC
TRBV10-3	TRBJ1-2	TRBD1	once	CAISETPGQGRYGYTF	TGTGCCATCAGTGAAACGCCGGGACAGGGGAGGTATGGCTACACCTTC
TRBV7-7	TRBJ2-2	.	.	CASSPPRGTGELFF	TGTGCCAGCAGCCCGCCGCGGGGCACCGGGGAGCTGTTTTTT
TRBV5-4	TRBJ2-6	.	once	CATRRDGSGANVLTF	TGTGCCACCCGCCGGGATGGGTCTGGGGCCAACGTCCTGACTTTC
TRBV2	TRBJ1-5	TRBD1	.	CASSGQGDYQPQHF	TGTGCCAGCAGTGGACAGGGTGACTATCAGCCCCAGCATTTT
TRBV6-6	TRBJ2-7	.	.	CASSKAVTGIPYEQYF	TGTGCCAGCAGTAAGGCCGTAACAGGGATCCCCTACGAGCAGTACTTC
TRBV5-1	TRBJ2-3	TRBD1	once	CASNGQGGQDTQYF	TGCGCCAGCAACGGACAGGGGGGACAAGATACGCAGTATTTT
TRBV6-5	TRBJ1-1	.	.	CASSYSKGRVDTEAFF	TGTGCCAGCAGTTACTCGAAGGGGAGGGTAGACACTGAAGCTTTCTTT
TRBV18	TRBJ1-4	.	once	CASSPGVANEKLFF	TGTGCCAGCTCACCGGGGGTGGCTAATGAAAAACTGTTTTTT
TRBV7-3	TRBJ1-4	.	.	CASSPRGGSEKLFF	TGTGCCAGCAGCCCCCGGGGGGGAAGCGAAAAACTGTTTTTT
TRBV2	TRBJ1-2	.	few	CASVLGGYTF	TGTGCCAGCGTACTAGGAGGCTACACCTTC
TRBV7-2	TRBJ2-7	.	.	CASSSGADYEQYF	TGTGCCAGCAGCTCCGGGGCAGACTACGAGCAGTACTTC
TRBV28	TRBJ2-3	TRBD2	.	CASSFRGGASTQYF	TGTGCCAGCAGTTTTCGCGGGGGGGCGAGTACGCAGTATTTT
TRBV15	TRBJ2-1	TRBD2	.	CATSPRTSDGNEQFF	TGTGCCACCAGCCCACGGACTAGCGACGGCAATGAGCAGTTCTTC
TRBV7-8	TRBJ2-1	TRBD2	.	CASSLPLAVEQFF	TGTGCCAGCAGCTTACCTCTAGCGGTTGAGCAGTTCTTC
TRBV5-1	TRBJ2-1	.	once	CASTSYNEQFF	TGCGCCAGCACCTCCTACAATGAGCAGTTCTTC
TRBV5-6	TRBJ1-2	.	.	CASSLGRTVNYGYTF	TGTGCCAGCAGCTTGGGCCGGACGGTTAACTATGGCTACACCTTC
TRBV7-8	TRBJ2-1	TRBD2	.	CASSLETSRLYNEQFF	TGTGCCAGCAGCTTAGAGACTAGCCGCCTATACAATGAGCAGTTCTTC
TRBV29-1	TRBJ2-1	.	once	CSAQRNEQFF	TGCAGCGCGCAACGTAATGAGCAGTTCTTC
TRBV7-2	TRBJ1-5	.	once	CASSPARGSTVGPQHF	TGTGCCAGCAGCCCCGCCCGGGGCAGCACCGTTGGGCCCCAGCATTTT
TRBV5-4	TRBJ2-7	.	.	CASSLEVHYEQYF	TGTGCCAGCAGCTTGGAGGTACACTACGAGCAGTACTTC
TRBV3-1/TRBV3-2	TRBJ1-3	TRBD1	.	CASSQYPGQRSGNTIYF	TGTGCCAGCAGCCAATATCCGGGACAGAGGTCTGGAAACACCATATATTTT
TRBV11-2	TRBJ2-3	TRBD2	.	CASSFRRTSDTDTQYF	TGTGCCAGCAGCTTCCGTCGGACTAGCGACACAGATACGCAGTATTTT
TRBV6-4	TRBJ2-2	TRBD1	.	CASSLGQGAGGELFF	TGTGCCAGCAGTCTCGGACAGGGGGCCGGCGGGGAGCTGTTTTTT
TRBV5-5	TRBJ1-2	.	.	CASSLDPGFLNGYTF	TGTGCCAGCAGCTTGGACCCAGGGTTCTTGAACGGCTACACCTTC